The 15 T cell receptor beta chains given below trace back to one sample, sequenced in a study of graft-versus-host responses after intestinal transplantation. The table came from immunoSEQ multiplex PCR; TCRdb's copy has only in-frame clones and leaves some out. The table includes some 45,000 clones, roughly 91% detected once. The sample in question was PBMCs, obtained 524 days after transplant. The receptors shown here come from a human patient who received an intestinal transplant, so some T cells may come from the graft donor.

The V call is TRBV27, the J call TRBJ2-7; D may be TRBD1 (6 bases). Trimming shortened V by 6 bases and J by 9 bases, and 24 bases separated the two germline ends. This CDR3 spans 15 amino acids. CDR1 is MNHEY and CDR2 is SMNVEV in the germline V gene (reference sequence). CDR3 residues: CASRPDTGYHAVQYF. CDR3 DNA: TGTGCCAGCAGGCCAGATACAGGGTACCACGCGGTGCAGTACTTC.

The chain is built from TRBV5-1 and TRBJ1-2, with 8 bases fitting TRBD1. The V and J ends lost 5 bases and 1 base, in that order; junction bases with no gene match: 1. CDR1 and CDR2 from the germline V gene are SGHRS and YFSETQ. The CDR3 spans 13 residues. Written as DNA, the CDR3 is TGCGCCAGCAGGGGACAGGTTAACTATGGCTACACCTTC. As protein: CASRGQVNYGYTF.

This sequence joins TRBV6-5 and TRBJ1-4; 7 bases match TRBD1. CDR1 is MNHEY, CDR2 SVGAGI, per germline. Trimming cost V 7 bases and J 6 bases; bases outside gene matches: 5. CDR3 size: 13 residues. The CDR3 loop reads CASKTTGHEKLFF. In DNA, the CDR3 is TGTGCCAGCAAAACGACAGGGCATGAAAAACTGTTTTTT.

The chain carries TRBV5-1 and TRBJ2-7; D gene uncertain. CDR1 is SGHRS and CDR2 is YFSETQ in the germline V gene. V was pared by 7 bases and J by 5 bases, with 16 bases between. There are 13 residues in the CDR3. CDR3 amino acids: CASLSPMGDEQYF. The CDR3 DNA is TGCGCCAGCTTATCCCCCATGGGCGACGAGCAGTACTTC. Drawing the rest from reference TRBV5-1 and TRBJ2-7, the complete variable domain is KAGVTQTPRYLIKTRGQQVTLSCSPISGHRSVSWYQQTPGQGLQFLFEYFSETQRNKGNFPGRFSGRQFSNSRSEMNVSTLELGDSALYLCASLSPMGDEQYFGPGTRLTVT.

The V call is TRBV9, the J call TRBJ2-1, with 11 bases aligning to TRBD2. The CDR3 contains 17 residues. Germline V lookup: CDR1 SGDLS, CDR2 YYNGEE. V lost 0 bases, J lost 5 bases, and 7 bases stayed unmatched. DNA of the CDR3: TGTGCCAGCAGCGTAGGGGCTAGCGGGAGGTTCGACAATGAGCAGTTCTTC. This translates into CASSVGASGRFDNEQFF.

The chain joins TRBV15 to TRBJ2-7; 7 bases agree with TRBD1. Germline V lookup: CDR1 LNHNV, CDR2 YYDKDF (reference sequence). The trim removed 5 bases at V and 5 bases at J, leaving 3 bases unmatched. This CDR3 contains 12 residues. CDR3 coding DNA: TGTGCCACCAGCTTAGACAGGGACGAGCAGTACTTC. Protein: CATSLDRDEQYF.

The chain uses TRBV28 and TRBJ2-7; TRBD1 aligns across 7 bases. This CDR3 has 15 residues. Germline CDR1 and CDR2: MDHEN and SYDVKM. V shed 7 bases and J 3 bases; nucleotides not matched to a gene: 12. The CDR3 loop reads CASNLDRAADYEQYF. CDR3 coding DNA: TGTGCCAGCAACCTCGACAGGGCAGCAGACTACGAGCAGTACTTC.

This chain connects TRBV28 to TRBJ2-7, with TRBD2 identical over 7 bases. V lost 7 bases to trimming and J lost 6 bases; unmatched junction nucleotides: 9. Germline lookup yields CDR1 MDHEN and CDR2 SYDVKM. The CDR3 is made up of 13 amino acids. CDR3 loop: CASNDGGVVEQYF. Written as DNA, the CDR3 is TGTGCCAGCAATGATGGGGGGGTCGTCGAGCAGTACTTC.

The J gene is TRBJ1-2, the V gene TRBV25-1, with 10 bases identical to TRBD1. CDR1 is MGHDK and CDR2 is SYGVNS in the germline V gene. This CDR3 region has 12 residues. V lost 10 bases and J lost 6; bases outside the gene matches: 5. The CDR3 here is CATRQGADGYTF. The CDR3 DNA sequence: TGTGCCACCAGACAGGGGGCGGATGGCTACACCTTC.

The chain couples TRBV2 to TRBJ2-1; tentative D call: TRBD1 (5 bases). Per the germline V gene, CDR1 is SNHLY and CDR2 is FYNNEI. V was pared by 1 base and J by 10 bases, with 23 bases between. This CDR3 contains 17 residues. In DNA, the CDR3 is TGTGCCAGCAGTGAAGTAGGGGTAGGGAAAGGTTCATGGGAGCAGTTCTTC. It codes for CASSEVGVGKGSWEQFF. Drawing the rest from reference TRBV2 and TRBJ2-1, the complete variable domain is EPEVTQTPSHQVTQMGQEVILRCVPISNHLYFYWYRQILGQKVEFLVSFYNNEISEKSEIFDDQFSVERPDGSNFTLKIRSTKLEDSAMYFCASSEVGVGKGSWEQFFGPGTRLTVL.

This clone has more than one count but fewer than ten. CDR3 amino acids: CASSFGDGYEQYF. CDR3 bases: TGTGCCAGCAGTTTCGGGGACGGCTACGAGCAGTACTTC. The chain employs TRBV6-5 and TRBJ2-7; possibly TRBD1 or TRBD2 for D (5 bases each). This CDR3 contains 13 residues. Germline V gene sequence: CDR1 MNHEY, CDR2 SVGAGI. V gave up 4 bases and J gave up 3 bases, with 10 bases separating them.

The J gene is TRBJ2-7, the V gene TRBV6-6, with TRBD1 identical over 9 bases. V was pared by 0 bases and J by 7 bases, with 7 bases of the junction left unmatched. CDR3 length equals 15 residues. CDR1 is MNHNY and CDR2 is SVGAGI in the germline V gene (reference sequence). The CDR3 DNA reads TGTGCCAGCAGTTACTCGGACAGGGGTTCGGGGGAGCAGTACTTC. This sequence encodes CASSYSDRGSGEQYF.

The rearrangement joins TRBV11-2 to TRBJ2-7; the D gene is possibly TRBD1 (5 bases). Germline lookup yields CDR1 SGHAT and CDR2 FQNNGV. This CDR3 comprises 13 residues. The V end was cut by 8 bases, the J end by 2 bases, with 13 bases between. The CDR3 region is CASGPGWAYEQYF. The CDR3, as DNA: TGTGCCAGCGGCCCAGGGTGGGCCTACGAGCAGTACTTC.

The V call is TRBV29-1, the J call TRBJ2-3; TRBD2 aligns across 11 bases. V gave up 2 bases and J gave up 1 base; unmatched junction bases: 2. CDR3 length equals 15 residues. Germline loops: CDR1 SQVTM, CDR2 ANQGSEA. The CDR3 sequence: CSVETGLAGTDTQYF. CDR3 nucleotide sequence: TGCAGCGTTGAAACGGGACTAGCGGGCACAGATACGCAGTATTTT.

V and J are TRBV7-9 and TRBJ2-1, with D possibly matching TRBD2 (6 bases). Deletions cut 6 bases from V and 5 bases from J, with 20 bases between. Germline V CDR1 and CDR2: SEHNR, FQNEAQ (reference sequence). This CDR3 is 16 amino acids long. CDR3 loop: CASSSTSGTFNNEQFF. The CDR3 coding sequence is TGTGCCAGCAGTTCTACCTCCGGGACTTTCAACAATGAGCAGTTCTTC.